This T cell receptor (beta chain) was sequenced during a study of T cell responses to AZD1222 COVID-19 vaccine. Overall study findings and caveats: Of spike-specific TCRs, nearly half reportedly target regions left unmutated in variants.

A remark on this clone: What it recognizes is unknown.

Profiled with immunoSEQ multiplex PCR; TCRdb holds only in-frame clones, not every one. Seen here are about 120,000 clones, approximately 90% observed once, and the top ten hold approximately 2.4%. The receptor was isolated from an adult in good health. Specimen: peripheral blood, collected on day 0 of AZD1222 vaccination.

DNA for the CDR3: TGTGCCAGCAGTTCAGGGGGTGTAATGAAAAGACTGTTTTTT. Its protein is CASSSGGVMKRLFF. This rearrangement joins TRBV27 to TRBJ1-4; 7 bases are shared with TRBD1. J lost 13 bases, V lost 4 bases, and 12 bases had no gene match. The CDR3 sequence is 14 residues long. The germline V gene encodes CDR1 MNHEY and CDR2 SMNVEV (reference sequence).